This T cell receptor beta chain was observed in a study of blood T cell repertoires in COVID-19. Overall study: Sites across the United States, Italy and Spain contributed samples from acute and convalescent COVID-19. PBMCs, B-cell-depleted T cells, or T cells were the source of the cDNA or gDNA that made up the material.

In germline, CDR1 is MNHEY, CDR2 SMNVEV (reference sequence). The CDR3 contains 14 residues. V lost 4 bases and J lost 3; bases outside the gene matches: 5. Source study methods: Amplified reference gene primers provided the basis for estimating nucleated cell counts. Generated by immunoSEQ multiplex PCR, the TCRdb table keeps only in-frame clones and is missing some. That table gives V, J and clone size, and the DNA gave D and trimming. The repertoire holds over 95,000 clones, around 90% seen once, with approximately 4.4% in the top ten. The material sequenced was peripheral blood. This clonotype was obtained from a woman aged 45-59 years with acute or convalescent COVID-19. V usage is TRBV27 and J usage is TRBJ2-7, with 8 positions matching TRBD1. CDR3 in amino acids: CASSYLDRVYEQYF. DNA for the CDR3: TGTGCCAGCAGTTACCTGGACAGGGTCTACGAGCAGTACTTC.